The 24 T cell receptor beta chains below all came from one sample that was sequenced in a study of T-cell memory formation after mild COVID-19 (dated by TCRdb to 2020 to 2022). The library was prepared using 5' RACE. Data came from an Illumina NovaSeq 6000. In TCRdb, the public reads were trimmed at Q25 with fastp and aligned with MiXCR, with productive beta chains retained. Each CDR3 protein appears once, grouped with its most common genes and DNA. The sample yields 380,000 or so distinct CDR3 sequences; roughly 13% were counted once. The ten top clones hold about a fifth of the sample. Sequenced sample: PBMCs or a T cell subset sorted from them (not recorded which). All receptors derive from a young man who had mild COVID-19 (a few samples of this study predate the infection). The sample titles of this study are shuffled in the database, so cell type and time point are left out; the donor was told from shared clones.

This clonotype was seen repeatedly, ten times or more. The J gene is TRBJ1-5, the V gene TRBV28; D is unresolved. There are 14 residues in the CDR3. The V gene's germline CDR1 is MDHEN and CDR2 SYDVKM. The V end was cut by 2 bases, the J end by 5 bases, with 10 bases between. As DNA, the CDR3 is TGTGCCAGCAGTTTAAGAGGTTGGGATCAGCCCCAGCATTTT. Its protein product is CASSLRGWDQPQHF.

This clonotype was recorded a few times. This chain uses TRBV7-9 with TRBJ2-7; D uncertain. CDR3 length equals 12 residues. Trimming shortened V by 11 bases and J by 2 bases, and 13 bases separated the two germline ends. The germline V gene encodes CDR1 SEHNR and CDR2 FQNEAQ (reference sequence). CDR3 DNA sequence: TGTGCCTCCTCACGGCGAGCCTACGAGCAGTACTTC. Encoded protein: CASSRRAYEQYF.

The V and J genes are TRBV19 and TRBJ1-5, with TRBD1 identical over 7 bases. V dropped 3 bases and J dropped 5; count of bases not matched to a gene: 4. The CDR3 runs 14 residues. Germline CDR1 LNHDA, CDR2 SQIVND (reference sequence). This chain's CDR3 is CASSMTGWDQPQHF. The CDR3, as DNA: TGTGCCAGTAGTATGACAGGGTGGGATCAGCCCCAGCATTTT.

This rearrangement joins TRBV7-3 to TRBJ1-4; D is possibly TRBD1 (6 bases). The CDR3 loop spans 15 amino acids. V gave up 5 bases and J gave up 7 bases, with 17 bases separating them. Germline V gene data show CDR1 as SGHTA and CDR2 as FQGTGA. CDR3 in amino acids: CASSRSGGAGEKLFF. The CDR3 DNA sequence: TGTGCCAGCAGCCGTAGCGGGGGCGCAGGTGAAAAACTGTTTTTT.

This clonotype was seen only a few times. V gene TRBV20-1 combines with J gene TRBJ1-1, with unresolved D. The CDR3 contains 14 residues. Per the germline V gene, CDR1 is DFQATT and CDR2 is SNEGSKA (reference sequence). The V gene lost 3 bases and the J gene lost 1 base, with 12 bases spanning the gap. CDR3 coding DNA: TGCAGTGCTAGCGGGAATGAGGGGAACACTGAAGCTTTCTTT. Protein: CSASGNEGNTEAFF.

This clonotype was observed a few times. The V gene is TRBV7-3, the J gene TRBJ2-5; TRBD2 agrees at 7 bases. The CDR3 sequence is 14 residues long. V gave up 5 bases and J gave up 7 bases; unmatched junction bases: 10. CDR1 is SGHTA and CDR2 is FQGTGA in the germline V gene. Written as DNA, the CDR3 is TGTGCCAGCAGCCCCGCAGCGGGGTCGGGGACCCAGTACTTC. Protein sequence: CASSPAAGSGTQYF.

The chain uses TRBV12-3 or TRBV12-4 and TRBJ1-1; 10 nucleotides align to TRBD1. The CDR3 extends over 15 amino acids. Germline trimming cut 6 bases from V and 6 bases from J; bases unmatched to any gene: 10. The CDR3 protein is CASSDRGRLDAEAFF. The CDR3 DNA follows: TGTGCCAGCAGCGACAGGGGGCGATTGGACGCTGAAGCTTTCTTT.

This clonotype was recorded many times. CDR3 DNA: TGTGCCAGCAGCCCGACAGGGGGAGGTAGCGGAGAGACCCAGTACTTC. It codes for CASSPTGGGSGETQYF. V is TRBV9 and J is TRBJ2-5; 9 nucleotides agree with TRBD1. Trimming cost V 4 bases and J 4 bases; bases outside gene matches: 11. The V gene's germline CDR1 is SGDLS and CDR2 YYNGEE. The CDR3 sequence is 16 residues long.

This chain uses TRBV4-1 with TRBJ1-1; 8 bases are a match to TRBD1. V lost 2 bases and J lost 5; bases outside the gene matches: 10. The germline V gene encodes CDR1 MGHRA and CDR2 YSYEKL. This CDR3 is 16 amino acids long. The CDR3 sequence is CASSQTNLWTGTEAFF. The CDR3 nucleotides read TGCGCCAGCAGCCAAACTAACCTCTGGACAGGGACTGAAGCTTTCTTT.

This clonotype has ten or more counts. The CDR3 DNA reads as TGTGCCAGCAATCCGCCCCGGCCATCAGGGGAGCTGTTTTTT. Protein sequence: CASNPPRPSGELFF. This chain links TRBV28 with TRBJ2-2; D is unresolved. V gave up 7 bases and J gave up 8 bases, with 17 bases separating them. CDR1 MDHEN and CDR2 SYDVKM come from the germline V gene. CDR3 length equals 14 residues. The full variable domain, rest sourced from reference TRBV28 and TRBJ2-2, is DVKVTQSSRYLVKRTGEKVFLECVQDMDHENMFWYRQDPGLGLRLIYFSYDVKMKEKGDIPEGYSVSREKKERFSLILESASTNQTSMYLCASNPPRPSGELFFGEGSRLTVL.

This clonotype was observed a few times. The junction departs from germline at one end; a sequencing error may be responsible. V gene TRBV4-1 combines with J gene TRBJ2-3; D might be TRBD2 (5 bases). The CDR3 covers 14 residues. Germline-derived CDR1 and CDR2 are MGHRA and YSYEKL. DNA for the CDR3: TGCGACAGCAGCCAAGTGGGTCTAGGAGGTACGCAGTATTTT. Translated, it gives CDSSQVGLGGTQYF.

This clonotype was seen a handful of times. This rearrangement joins TRBV12-3 or TRBV12-4 to TRBJ1-4, with D hard to call. There are 17 residues in the CDR3. V was shortened by 3 bases and J by 3 bases, with 17 bases between the two germline ends. The CDR3 DNA follows: TGTGCCAGCAGTTTTGACCCTCGAACGGTAGCTAATGAAAAACTGTTTTTT. Translated, it gives CASSFDPRTVANEKLFF.

This clonotype came up many times. The chain couples TRBV7-2 to TRBJ2-7; unclear D gene. V was trimmed by 4 bases and J by 4 bases, leaving 8 bases between them. CDR3 length: 12 amino acids. Germline lookup yields CDR1 SGHTA and CDR2 FQGNSA. This CDR3 reads CASSSSNYEQYF. CDR3 bases: TGTGCCAGCAGCTCATCTAATTACGAGCAGTACTTC.

The rearrangement joins TRBV7-2 to TRBJ2-1, with 7 bases that match TRBD2. The germline gives CDR1 SGHTA, CDR2 FQGNSA. V shed 5 bases, J shed 8 bases, and the junction held 12 bases outside the gene matches. The CDR3 is made up of 15 amino acids. The CDR3 sequence: CASSNWGGGGDEQFF. Written as DNA, the CDR3 is TGTGCCAGCAGCAACTGGGGTGGCGGGGGAGATGAGCAGTTCTTC.

The chain joins TRBV2 to TRBJ2-3, with D unclear. CDR1 is SNHLY, CDR2 FYNNEI, per germline. Trimming removed 7 bases at V and 0 bases at J, with 8 bases between. The CDR3 is 13 residues long. The CDR3 DNA reads TGTGCCAGCAAGGCAGTTAGCACAGATACGCAGTATTTT. Protein product: CASKAVSTDTQYF.

This clonotype turned up a few times. V and J are TRBV5-6 and TRBJ2-1, with D perhaps TRBD1 (5 bases). The CDR3 is made up of 16 amino acids. Per germline, CDR1 SGHDT and CDR2 YYEEEE. V lost 0 bases and J lost 6, with 16 bases in between. The CDR3 bases are TGTGCCAGCAGCTTGGTAACTCGTGGGGCAACCAATGAGCAGTTCTTC. Protein sequence: CASSLVTRGATNEQFF.

The V gene is TRBV11-2, the J gene TRBJ2-3, with D possibly TRBD1 on 6 matching bases. CDR1 is SGHAT, CDR2 FQNNGV, per germline. Trimming pared 3 bases from V and 6 bases from J, leaving 13 bases between. The CDR3 is 14 residues long. This CDR3 is CASSFEGERDTQYF. The DNA of the CDR3 is TGTGCCAGCAGCTTCGAGGGGGAAAGGGATACGCAGTATTTT.

V gene TRBV4-3 combines with J gene TRBJ2-7, with 16 positions matching TRBD2. CDR1 is LGHNA, CDR2 YSLEER, per germline. The V segment lost 3 bases and the J segment 6 bases; nucleotides outside the gene matches: 17. The CDR3 loop spans 20 amino acids. CDR3: CASSHDPGLAGGQSKGEQYV. CDR3 in DNA: TGCGCCAGCAGCCATGACCCGGGACTAGCGGGGGGGCAGTCCAAGGGCGAGCAGTACGTC.

The CDR3 DNA reads as TGCAGCGTTGTAGGCAGCGAAGCTTTCTTT. Amino acid sequence: CSVVGSEAFF. J is TRBJ1-1 and V is TRBV29-1; D unresolved. This CDR3 has 10 amino acids. Trimming took off 4 bases at V and 8 bases at J, with 8 bases between the two ends. Germline V lookup: CDR1 SQVTM, CDR2 ANQGSEA. The full variable domain, rest sourced from reference TRBV29-1 and TRBJ1-1, is SAVISQKPSRDICQRGTSLTIQCQVDSQVTMMFWYRQQPGQSLTLIATANQGSEATYESGFVIDKFPISRPNLTFSTLTVSNMSPEDSSIYLCSVVGSEAFFGQGTRLTVV.

The CDR3 is CASSYPPLQETQYF. CDR3 DNA: TGTGCCAGCAGCTACCCGCCCCTCCAAGAGACCCAGTACTTC. The chain carries TRBV3-1 and TRBJ2-5; D not certain. The V end was cut by 5 bases, the J end by 1 base, with 11 bases between. CDR1 and CDR2 from the germline V gene are LGHDT and YNNKEL (reference sequence). The CDR3 runs to 14 residues.

This chain connects TRBV3-1 to TRBJ2-5, with D possibly matching TRBD2 (5 bases). V was shortened by 1 base and J by 4 bases, with 25 bases between the two germline ends. CDR1 LGHDT and CDR2 YNNKEL come from the germline V gene (reference sequence). The CDR3 has 19 residues. DNA for the CDR3: TGTGCCAGCAGCCAAGCCCCCGTAACCCTCCGACTACGCGCAGAGACCCAGTACTTC. This sequence encodes CASSQAPVTLRLRAETQYF.

This clonotype was seen a handful of times. The CDR3 reads CASSSSIFNEKLFF. Here the CDR3 DNA reads TGCGCCAGCAGCTCATCCATTTTCAATGAAAAACTGTTTTTT. The chain recombines TRBV5-1 with TRBJ1-4; D is ambiguous. Germline loops: CDR1 SGHRS, CDR2 YFSETQ. The CDR3 is 14 residues long. The V end lost 3 bases, the J end lost 5 bases, and 11 bases lay between the germline ends.

The chain uses TRBV12-3 or TRBV12-4 and TRBJ2-2, with 8 bases identical to TRBD1. CDR3 length: 14 amino acids. Trimming removed 7 bases from V and 4 bases from J; junction bases left unmatched: 5. The chain's CDR3 is CASTDRASTGELFF. The CDR3 DNA follows: TGTGCCAGCACGGACAGGGCATCCACCGGGGAGCTGTTTTTT.

In its sample, this clonotype was seen a few times. V gene TRBV15 combines with J gene TRBJ2-6, with D tentatively TRBD1 or TRBD2 (5 bases each). Germline V gene lookup returns CDR1 LNHNV and CDR2 YYDKDF (reference sequence). Trimming cost V 0 bases and J 2 bases, with 20 bases left between them. The CDR3 extends over 20 amino acids. The CDR3 is CATSREGVTGFGPGANVLTF. The CDR3 DNA reads as TGTGCCACCAGCAGAGAGGGGGTTACGGGGTTTGGTCCTGGGGCCAACGTCCTGACTTTC.